This entry concerns a single TCR beta chain. These data belong to a study of Ad26.COV2.S vaccination and SARS-CoV-2 variants. Specified treatment: around 19 received Ad26.COV2.S at low or high dose, single or two shots; about 5 received placebo; per-sample allocation not given. Day 63 following the first vaccine or placebo injection was when the samples were taken. Measured with immunoSEQ multiplex PCR; TCRdb has only the in-frame clones, and not every one. Here the sample spans 350,000 to 500,000 clones, roughly 89% being singletons. The CDR3 has 11 residues. Between the trimmed V and J ends, which lost 2 bases and 7 bases, there was a span of 6 bases. CDR1 and CDR2 from the germline V gene are MNHEY and SVGEGT.

The chain couples TRBV6-2 or TRBV6-3 to TRBJ2-7; D remains unclear. The receptor was isolated from a person between 18 and 65 years old who received the Ad26.COV2.S COVID-19 vaccine or a placebo. Material: peripheral blood, obtained in a trial of Ad26.COV2.S vaccine versus placebo. CDR3 region: CASSYGREQYF. CDR3 nucleotides: TGTGCCAGCAGTTACGGTCGGGAGCAGTACTTC.